What follows are 28 T cell receptor beta chains derived from one specimen sequenced in a study of shared clonotypes between healthy human individuals. Assay used: immunoSEQ multiplex PCR; TCRdb lists only in-frame clones, some missing. The sample includes around 1.9 million clones, roughly 91% of them seen just once. CD45RO-negative cells were positively selected for CCR7, leaving out terminally differentiated effector memory CD45RA+ cells. Sequences were obtained from naive CD8+ T cells from PBMCs. The receptors stem from a man aged 18 to 30 in good health. Some clones in this sample may be carry-over from other donors' samples.

The CDR3 DNA sequence: TGTGCCAGCATGCTTGAGGCGAGTTTCCCCGGGGAGCTGTTTTTT. Translation gives CASMLEASFPGELFF. The chain has TRBV5-8 and TRBJ2-2; D ambiguous. This CDR3 region has 15 residues. Trimming pared 6 bases from V and 6 bases from J, leaving 18 bases between. In germline, CDR1 is SGHTS, CDR2 YDEGEE.

CDR3 region: CASSLLATGGAETQYF. CDR3 in DNA: TGTGCCAGCAGCCTACTCGCGACAGGGGGCGCAGAGACCCAGTACTTC. The V gene is TRBV27, the J gene TRBJ2-5, with 10 bases identical to TRBD1. CDR1 and CDR2 (germline): MNHEY, SMNVEV (reference sequence). The J segment lost 4 bases and the V segment lost 6 bases, leaving 11 bases of the junction unmatched. The CDR3 consists of 16 residues.

The chain has TRBV28 and TRBJ2-7; TRBD2 matches 9 bases. The CDR3 totals 16 residues. V shed 0 bases and J 1 base; nucleotides not matched to a gene: 4. Germline V gives CDR1 MDHEN, CDR2 SYDVKM. CDR3 bases: TGTGCCAGCAGTTTATGGGTTAGCGGGAGTTCCTACGAGCAGTACTTC. Protein sequence: CASSLWVSGSSYEQYF.

This rearrangement joins TRBV4-2 to TRBJ2-7, with 9 bases lining up with TRBD2. The V and J ends lost 1 base and 0 bases, in that order; junction bases with no gene match: 4. Germline V gene sequence: CDR1 LGHNA, CDR2 YNFKEQ. The CDR3 covers 16 residues. The CDR3 sequence is CASSQGLAESSYEQYF. CDR3 nucleotide sequence: TGTGCCAGCAGCCAAGGACTAGCGGAGAGCTCCTACGAGCAGTACTTC.

The CDR3 sequence is CASRDRDNEQFF. CDR3 DNA sequence: TGTGCCAGCAGGGATCGAGACAATGAGCAGTTCTTC. The chain is built from TRBV11-3 and TRBJ2-1; D is unclear. The CDR3 is 12 amino acids. The ends were cut back, 6 bases at V and 5 bases at J, with 8 bases in the middle. From germline, CDR1 is SGHNT and CDR2 YENEEA.

This clone was observed once. V gene TRBV10-3 combines with J gene TRBJ2-7; the match to TRBD2 covers 13 bases. Germline CDR1 reads ENHRY; CDR2 reads SYGVKD. V was pared by 3 bases and J by 7 bases, with 15 bases of the junction left unmatched. The CDR3 contains 18 residues. Here the CDR3 reads CAISESTSGTSGTWEQYF. CDR3 nucleotide sequence: TGTGCCATCAGTGAATCCACATCCGGGACTAGCGGGACGTGGGAGCAGTACTTC.

As concerns this clone: Other DNA sequences of this sample code for an identical CDR3. The V gene is TRBV19, the J gene TRBJ2-1, with D maybe TRBD2 (5 bases). V was pared by 4 bases and J by 1 base, with 8 bases between. Germline V lookup: CDR1 LNHDA, CDR2 SQIVND (reference sequence). The CDR3 contains 14 residues. DNA for the CDR3: TGTGCCAGTAGTAGCCGGGGTTCCTACAATGAGCAGTTCTTC. Its protein product is CASSSRGSYNEQFF.

This chain joins TRBV10-2 and TRBJ2-5; 8 positions agree with TRBD2. Germline V gives CDR1 WSHSY, CDR2 SAAADI. The CDR3 is 12 residues long. Here the CDR3 reads CAVGGVGETQYF. The CDR3 nucleotides are TGCGCAGTCGGGGGGGTCGGGGAGACCCAGTACTTC.

The V gene is TRBV6-6, the J gene TRBJ2-1; 12 bases fit TRBD2. Germline loops: CDR1 MNHNY, CDR2 SVGAGI (reference sequence). Unmatched junction bases numbered 8, after V lost 1 base and J lost 10 bases. This CDR3 is built from 16 residues. The CDR3, as DNA: TGTGCCAGCAGTTACTTTGCTAGCGGGAGGGCCATGGAGCAGTTCTTC. Encoded protein: CASSYFASGRAMEQFF.

The J gene is TRBJ2-5, the V gene TRBV14; D unresolved. Germline V CDR1 and CDR2: SGHDN, FVKESK. V was cut by 0 bases and J by 4 bases, with 6 bases left in between. The CDR3 is 13 residues long. CDR3 nucleotides: TGTGCCAGCAGCCAAGATTCGACAGAGACCCAGTACTTC. It is translated as CASSQDSTETQYF.

The chain uses TRBV7-3 and TRBJ1-1, with D perhaps TRBD1 (5 bases). Per germline, CDR1 SGHTA and CDR2 FQGTGA. The CDR3 spans 15 residues. The ends were cut back, 0 bases at V and 6 bases at J, with 14 bases in the middle. This CDR3 is CASSLTGGGVAEAFF. CDR3 bases: TGTGCCAGCAGCTTAACTGGCGGGGGAGTAGCTGAAGCTTTCTTT.

The chain uses TRBV28 and TRBJ2-6; the match to TRBD2 covers 13 bases. Germline assignment: CDR1 MDHEN and CDR2 SYDVKM. The CDR3 extends over 22 amino acids. Losses at the gene ends were 4 bases for V and 0 bases for J; bases not matched to a gene: 15. In DNA form, the CDR3 reads TGTGCCAGCAGTTCCGACTTCCTAACTAGCGGGAGGGCTTCCTCTGGGGCCAACGTCCTGACTTTC. Its translation is CASSSDFLTSGRASSGANVLTF. The variable domain in full, completed from reference TRBV28 and TRBJ2-6, reads DVKVTQSSRYLVKRTGEKVFLECVQDMDHENMFWYRQDPGLGLRLIYFSYDVKMKEKGDIPEGYSVSREKKERFSLILESASTNQTSMYLCASSSDFLTSGRASSGANVLTFGAGSRLTVL.

The genes are TRBV6-6 and TRBJ2-2; the D gene is possibly TRBD1 (6 bases). The V end lost 5 bases, the J end lost 5 bases, and 15 bases lay between the germline ends. Germline values: CDR1 MNHNY, CDR2 SVGAGI (reference sequence). The CDR3 totals 15 residues. The CDR3 DNA reads TGTGCCAGCAGTCCCGACGCCGGACAGACCGGGGAGCTGTTTTTT. Protein sequence: CASSPDAGQTGELFF.

A word on this clone: Other DNA sequences from this sample encode an identical CDR3 as well. This chain connects TRBV4-1 to TRBJ2-7; no clear D. The CDR3 runs to 11 residues. Trimming shortened V by 3 bases and J by 4 bases, and 4 bases separated the two germline ends. Germline values: CDR1 MGHRA, CDR2 YSYEKL. The CDR3 is CASSHAYEQYF. The CDR3 DNA follows: TGCGCCAGCAGCCACGCGTACGAGCAGTACTTC.

V and J are TRBV2 and TRBJ1-4; possible D gene TRBD1, 6 bases. This CDR3 region has 14 residues. Per germline, CDR1 SNHLY and CDR2 FYNNEI. V dropped 6 bases and J dropped 4 bases, with 12 bases sitting between them. The chain's CDR3 is CASRGTIGNEKLFF. The CDR3, as DNA: TGTGCCAGCAGGGGGACAATAGGTAATGAAAAACTGTTTTTT.

This chain links TRBV7-8 with TRBJ2-3; no clear D gene. CDR3 length: 15 amino acids. V lost 4 bases, J lost 2 bases, and 13 bases lay in between. Germline V CDR1 and CDR2: SGHVS, FQNEAQ. CDR3 bases: TGTGCCAGCAGCTACGCACCAGCCAACACAGATACGCAGTATTTT. It encodes CASSYAPANTDTQYF.

V and J are TRBV19 and TRBJ2-1; the match to TRBD2 covers 14 bases. CDR1 LNHDA and CDR2 SQIVND come from the germline V gene (reference sequence). V was pared by 6 bases and J by 4 bases, with 8 bases of the junction left unmatched. This CDR3 is 17 amino acids long. CDR3 sequence reads: CASSLRLAGGRYNEQFF. The CDR3 coding sequence is TGTGCCAGTAGCCTCAGACTAGCGGGAGGGCGATACAATGAGCAGTTCTTC.

The chain is built from TRBV15 and TRBJ1-1, with a weak D call TRBD1 (5 bases). Trimming cost V 1 base and J 2 bases, with 11 bases left between them. Germline lookup yields CDR1 LNHNV and CDR2 YYDKDF (reference sequence). The CDR3 is 15 residues long. The CDR3 protein is CATSRVGTDNTEAFF. The CDR3, as DNA: TGTGCCACCAGCAGAGTAGGGACGGATAACACTGAAGCTTTCTTT.

This chain joins TRBV5-1 and TRBJ2-7; D is possibly TRBD1 or TRBD2 (5 bases each). The V end lost 3 bases, the J end lost 1 base, and 8 bases lay between the germline ends. In germline, CDR1 is SGHRS, CDR2 YFSETQ. This CDR3 is 13 amino acids long. Here the CDR3 reads CASSWDDSYEQYF. CDR3 coding DNA: TGCGCCAGCAGCTGGGACGATTCCTACGAGCAGTACTTC.

This clone was picked up one time. The J gene is TRBJ2-3, the V gene TRBV7-9, with D unclear. This CDR3 has 15 residues. V gave up 3 bases and J gave up 3 bases, with 13 bases separating them. The germline V gene encodes CDR1 SEHNR and CDR2 FQNEAQ (reference sequence). The DNA for the CDR3 is TGTGCCAGCAGCTTTTATGGGCTGGGGACAGATACGCAGTATTTT. Translation gives CASSFYGLGTDTQYF.

This rearrangement joins TRBV9 to TRBJ2-5; either TRBD1 or TRBD2 may supply D (6 bases each). The CDR3 extends over 16 amino acids. CDR1 and CDR2 (germline): SGDLS, YYNGEE. Trimming pared 4 bases from V and 3 bases from J, leaving 19 bases between. This CDR3 reads CASSPARGQGEETQYF. The DNA of the CDR3 is TGTGCCAGCAGCCCCGCCCGGGGGCAGGGAGAAGAGACCCAGTACTTC.

V is TRBV29-1 and J is TRBJ1-1, with unresolved D. The CDR3 consists of 12 residues. The germline gives CDR1 SQVTM, CDR2 ANQGSEA. Trimming removed 6 bases from V and 8 bases from J, with 16 bases in between. The CDR3 sequence: CSVERRDPEAFF. The DNA of the CDR3 is TGCAGCGTCGAGAGGAGGGATCCCGAAGCTTTCTTT.

This chain links TRBV7-2 with TRBJ2-5; 7 nucleotides align to TRBD2. The V gene end was trimmed by 0 bases and the J gene end by 4 bases; junction bases not matched to a gene: 5. The CDR3 extends over 15 amino acids. The germline V gene has CDR1 SGHTA and CDR2 FQGNSA. CDR3 DNA sequence: TGTGCCAGCAGCTTAGCCCTGGGGGAGGGAGAGACCCAGTACTTC. Translating gives CASSLALGEGETQYF.

The chain joins TRBV2 to TRBJ2-4; D possibly matches TRBD1 or TRBD2 (5 bases each). The CDR3 runs to 15 residues. Trimming removed 2 bases at V and 7 bases at J, with 15 bases between. The germline V gene has CDR1 SNHLY and CDR2 FYNNEI. The CDR3 region has the DNA TGTGCCAGCAGTGAATCTAAGGGGAGTGGGAACATTCAGTACTTC. Translated: CASSESKGSGNIQYF.

The V gene is TRBV7-8, the J gene TRBJ1-1, with a tentative D call TRBD1 (5 bases). V was trimmed by 1 base and J by 4 bases, leaving 10 bases between them. Germline CDR1 is SGHVS and CDR2 is FQNEAQ. The CDR3 totals 14 residues. CDR3 loop: CASSLEAGPTEAFF. CDR3 nucleotide sequence: TGTGCCAGCAGCTTAGAGGCGGGGCCCACTGAAGCTTTCTTT.

This chain uses TRBV6-5 with TRBJ2-7, with 10 bases identical to TRBD1. This CDR3 has 14 residues. J was trimmed by 2 bases and V by 4 bases; bases with no gene match: 2. The germline V gene has CDR1 MNHEY and CDR2 SVGAGI. CDR3 in amino acids: CASSWGTGAYEQYF. The CDR3 nucleotides are TGTGCCAGCAGTTGGGGGACAGGGGCCTACGAGCAGTACTTC.

The chain uses TRBV4-1 and TRBJ1-1; D gene uncertain. This CDR3 spans 15 amino acids. The germline V and J ends were trimmed by 4 bases and 5 bases, with 17 bases remaining between them. Germline CDR1 reads MGHRA; CDR2 reads YSYEKL. The CDR3 DNA reads as TGCGCCAGCAGCCCCTCCGGGGTGGGGAGGACTGAAGCTTTCTTT. Protein product: CASSPSGVGRTEAFF.

The CDR3 region is CASTWGYEQYF. Here the CDR3 DNA reads TGTGCCAGTACCTGGGGGTACGAGCAGTACTTC. The V call is TRBV27, the J call TRBJ2-7, with D possibly called TRBD1 or TRBD2 (5 bases each). Trimming left V 9 bases short and J 4 bases short, with 10 bases between. From germline, CDR1 is MNHEY and CDR2 SMNVEV (reference sequence). The CDR3 is 11 amino acids.